What follows is one T cell receptor (beta chain) and its context. The source of the sample is a study of technical replicates of blood from a few donors. This CDR3 is 15 amino acids long. Data came from immunoSEQ multiplex PCR; TCRdb stores just in-frame clones and leaves some out. The data contain tens of thousands of clones, just under 97% of them singletons. This clonotype was sampled from a human donor in good health. This rearrangement joins TRBV21-1 to TRBJ1-1; TRBD1 is the table's D call, not checked against the DNA. TRBV21-1 is recorded as a pseudogene. The sequencing input was T cells isolated from PBMCs. CDR3 nucleotides: TGTGCCAGCAGCAAAGCGCGACAGGGGTACACTGAAGCTTTCTTT. Translation gives CASSKARQGYTEAFF.